Listed below are T cell receptor beta chains from one sample, sequenced in a study of graft-versus-host responses after intestinal transplantation. Only in-frame clones appear in the TCRdb table, and some are missing; sequencing was by immunoSEQ multiplex PCR. The sample consists of over 90,000 clones, over 85% of them appearing once. The antigens these receptors bind are not known. Source: unstimulated CD8+ T cells sorted from spleen or lymph node cells, taken before intestinal transplant. The source of these receptors is a human donor who received an intestinal transplant. CDR3s include the opening cysteine and the closing phenylalanine or tryptophan. The D gene is left open where the match is weak. Clone size is shown for a subset of rows, as once, few, many or a class of expanded clone.

>TRBD2|once|TRBJ2-7|TRBV7-9
CASSGTGTSGITPYEQYF
TGTGCCAGCAGCGGCACCGGGACTAGCGGGATAACACCCTACGAGCAGTACTTC
>TRBD1|NA|TRBJ1-2|TRBV2
CASSPTGDLYGYTF
TGTGCCAGCAGTCCGACAGGGGACCTTTATGGCTACACCTTC
>NA|NA|TRBJ2-3|TRBV11-3
CASTFGGTSTDTQYF
TGTGCCAGCACATTCGGGGGTACTAGCACAGATACGCAGTATTTT
>TRBD2|NA|TRBJ2-3|TRBV30
CAWSGISGGVGDTQYF
TGTGCCTGGAGTGGGATTAGCGGGGGTGTGGGAGATACGCAGTATTTT
>NA|once|TRBJ2-5|TRBV7-9
CASSISLEGPQETQYF
TGTGCCAGCAGCATCAGTTTGGAGGGTCCCCAAGAGACCCAGTACTTC
>NA|NA|TRBJ1-3|TRBV29-1
CSVEGTDNSGNTIYF
TGCAGCGTTGAAGGGACCGATAACTCTGGAAACACCATATATTTT
>NA|NA|TRBJ2-1|TRBV5-1
CASSLGPTLNEQFF
TGCGCCAGCAGCTTGGGCCCAACCCTCAATGAGCAGTTCTTC
>TRBD1|NA|TRBJ2-7|TRBV30
CAWAGTVGSYEQYF
TGTGCCTGGGCAGGGACAGTAGGGTCCTACGAGCAGTACTTC
>NA|once|TRBJ1-2|TRBV4-1
CASSQGSLEANYGYTF
TGCGCCAGCAGCCAAGGATCCTTGGAAGCGAACTATGGCTACACCTTC
>TRBD1|NA|TRBJ2-3|TRBV6-1
CAERDSLTDTQYF
TGTGCCGAACGGGACAGTCTCACAGATACGCAGTATTTT
>TRBD1|few|TRBJ2-7|TRBV13
CASSLEDRTGANEQYF
TGTGCCAGCAGCTTAGAAGATCGGACAGGGGCCAACGAGCAGTACTTC
>NA|NA|TRBJ1-6|TRBV5-1
CASSIGPGPNSPLHF
TGCGCCAGCAGCATAGGTCCTGGACCAAATTCACCCCTCCACTTT
>TRBD2|NA|TRBJ2-7|TRBV11-2
CASSLGVSGIYEQYF
TGTGCCAGCAGCTTAGGGGTTAGCGGGATCTACGAGCAGTACTTC
>NA|NA|TRBJ2-1|TRBV14
CASSPYSYNEQFF
TGTGCCAGCAGCCCTTACTCCTACAATGAGCAGTTCTTC
>NA|NA|TRBJ1-3|TRBV7-6
CASSPLNPVTIYF
TGTGCCAGCAGCCCCTTAAACCCGGTGACCATATATTTT
>NA|NA|TRBJ2-7|TRBV10-1
CASSSGLSYEQYF
TGCGCCAGCAGCTCGGGACTCTCCTACGAGCAGTACTTC